This T cell receptor (beta chain) was captured in a study of T cell changes during pregnancy in multiple sclerosis. This CDR3 is built from 14 residues. Per the germline V gene, CDR1 is SGHDT and CDR2 is YYEEEE. V lost 4 bases and J 3 bases, leaving 11 bases between the germline ends. Clones were read by immunoSEQ multiplex PCR, and TCRdb kept only the in-frame ones, dropping some. The table lists about 20,000 clones, nearly 90% of them singletons. The rearrangement joins TRBV5-6 to TRBJ1-3; D unclear. Material: CD8+ T cells from peripheral blood mononuclear cells, obtained in the second trimester of pregnancy. This receptor was obtained from a female donor in good health, enrolled as a control in a pregnancy study. The DNA for the CDR3 is TGTGCCAGCAGCGCGGGCTTCGTTGGAAACACCATATATTTT. It translates to CASSAGFVGNTIYF. Full variable domain (rest looked up from reference TRBV5-6 and TRBJ1-3): DAGVTQSPTHLIKTRGQQVTLRCSPKSGHDTVSWYQQALGQGPQFIFQYYEEEERQRGNFPDRFSGHQFPNYSSELNVNALLLGDSALYLCASSAGFVGNTIYFGEGSWLTVV.